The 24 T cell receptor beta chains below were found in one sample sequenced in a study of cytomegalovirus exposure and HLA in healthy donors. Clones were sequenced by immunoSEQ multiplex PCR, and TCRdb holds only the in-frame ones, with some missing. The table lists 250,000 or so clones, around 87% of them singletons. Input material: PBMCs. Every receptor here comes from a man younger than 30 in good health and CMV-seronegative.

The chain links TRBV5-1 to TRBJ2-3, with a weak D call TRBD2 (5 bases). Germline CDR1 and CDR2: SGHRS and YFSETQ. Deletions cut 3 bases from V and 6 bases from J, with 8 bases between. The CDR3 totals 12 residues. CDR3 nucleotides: TGCGCCAGCAGCTCACAGCGGGATACGCAGTATTTT. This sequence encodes CASSSQRDTQYF.

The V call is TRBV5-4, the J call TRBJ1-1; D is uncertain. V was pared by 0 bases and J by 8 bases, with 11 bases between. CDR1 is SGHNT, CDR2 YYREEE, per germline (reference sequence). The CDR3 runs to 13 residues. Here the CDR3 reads CASSLGRGGEAFF. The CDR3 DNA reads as TGTGCCAGCAGCTTGGGGCGGGGTGGGGAAGCTTTCTTT.

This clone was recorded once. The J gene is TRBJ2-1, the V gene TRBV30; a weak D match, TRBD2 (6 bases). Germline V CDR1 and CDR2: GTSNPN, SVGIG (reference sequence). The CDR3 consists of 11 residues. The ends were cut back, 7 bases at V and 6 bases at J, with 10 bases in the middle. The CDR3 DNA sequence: TGTGCCTTGGGACTCTTCAATGAGCAGTTCTTC. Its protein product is CALGLFNEQFF.

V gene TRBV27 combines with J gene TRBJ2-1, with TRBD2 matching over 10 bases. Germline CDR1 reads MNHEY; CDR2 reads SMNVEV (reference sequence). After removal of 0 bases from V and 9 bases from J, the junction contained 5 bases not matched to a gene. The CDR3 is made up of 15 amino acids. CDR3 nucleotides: TGTGCCAGCAGTTTATCGCCTAGCGGGAGCACTGAGCAGTTCTTC. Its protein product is CASSLSPSGSTEQFF.

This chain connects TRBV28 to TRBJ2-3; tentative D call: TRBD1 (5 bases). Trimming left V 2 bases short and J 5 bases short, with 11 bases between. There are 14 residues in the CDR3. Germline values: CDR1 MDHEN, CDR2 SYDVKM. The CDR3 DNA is TGTGCCAGCAGTTTAGGTCAGGGCGGAGATACGCAGTATTTT. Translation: CASSLGQGGDTQYF.

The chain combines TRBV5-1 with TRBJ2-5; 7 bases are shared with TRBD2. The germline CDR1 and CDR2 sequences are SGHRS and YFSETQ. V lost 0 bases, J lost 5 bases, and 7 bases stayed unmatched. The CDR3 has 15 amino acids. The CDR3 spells CASSLAPAGSETQYF. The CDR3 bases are TGCGCCAGCAGCTTGGCCCCAGCGGGGTCTGAGACCCAGTACTTC.

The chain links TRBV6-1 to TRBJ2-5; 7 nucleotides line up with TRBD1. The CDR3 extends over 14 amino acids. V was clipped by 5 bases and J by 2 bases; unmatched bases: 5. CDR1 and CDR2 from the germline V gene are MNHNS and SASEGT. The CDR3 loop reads CASSQLTGQETQYF. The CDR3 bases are TGTGCCAGCAGTCAGTTGACAGGGCAAGAGACCCAGTACTTC.

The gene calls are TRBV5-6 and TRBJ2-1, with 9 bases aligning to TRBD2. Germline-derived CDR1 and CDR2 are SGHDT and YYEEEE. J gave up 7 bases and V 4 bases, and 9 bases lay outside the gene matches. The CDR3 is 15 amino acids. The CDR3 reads CASSPDQRGVNEQFF. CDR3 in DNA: TGTGCCAGCAGCCCGGACCAGCGGGGGGTAAATGAGCAGTTCTTC.

CDR3 amino acids: CASSETGYYEQYF. The CDR3 DNA reads TGTGCCAGCAGTGAAACAGGGTACTACGAGCAGTACTTC. The genes are TRBV6-1 and TRBJ2-7; the D gene is possibly TRBD1 (6 bases). The CDR3 consists of 13 residues. CDR1 is MNHNS, CDR2 SASEGT, per germline. V dropped 2 bases and J dropped 3 bases, with 8 bases sitting between them.

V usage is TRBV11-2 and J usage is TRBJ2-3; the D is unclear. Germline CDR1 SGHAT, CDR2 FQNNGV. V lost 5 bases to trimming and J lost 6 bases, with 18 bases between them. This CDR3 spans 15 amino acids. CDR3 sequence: CASSLWAISGDTQYF. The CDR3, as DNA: TGTGCCAGCAGCCTGTGGGCGATCTCTGGGGATACGCAGTATTTT.

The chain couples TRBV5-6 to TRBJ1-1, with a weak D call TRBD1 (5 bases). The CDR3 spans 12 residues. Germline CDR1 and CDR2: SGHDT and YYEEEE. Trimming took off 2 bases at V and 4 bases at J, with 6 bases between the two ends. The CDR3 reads CASSFRVTEAFF. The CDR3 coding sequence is TGTGCCAGCAGCTTCAGGGTCACTGAAGCTTTCTTT.

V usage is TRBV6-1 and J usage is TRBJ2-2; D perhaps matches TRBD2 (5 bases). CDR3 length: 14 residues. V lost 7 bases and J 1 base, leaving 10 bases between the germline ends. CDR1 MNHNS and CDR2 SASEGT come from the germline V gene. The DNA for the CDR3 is TGTGCCAGCAACGGGGAGCTGAACACCGGGGAGCTGTTTTTT. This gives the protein CASNGELNTGELFF.

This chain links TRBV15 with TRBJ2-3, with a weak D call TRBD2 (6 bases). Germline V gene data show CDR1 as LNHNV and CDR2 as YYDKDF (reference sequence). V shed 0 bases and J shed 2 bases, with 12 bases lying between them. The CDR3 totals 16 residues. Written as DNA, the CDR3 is TGTGCCACCAGCAGAGATCGGGGACTGAACACAGATACGCAGTATTTT. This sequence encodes CATSRDRGLNTDTQYF.

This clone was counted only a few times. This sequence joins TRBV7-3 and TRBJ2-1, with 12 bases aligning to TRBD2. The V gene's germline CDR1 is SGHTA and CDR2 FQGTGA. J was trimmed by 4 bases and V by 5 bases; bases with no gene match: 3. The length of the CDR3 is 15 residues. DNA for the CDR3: TGTGCCAGCAGCAGGGGGACTAGCGGGTACAATGAGCAGTTCTTC. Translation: CASSRGTSGYNEQFF.

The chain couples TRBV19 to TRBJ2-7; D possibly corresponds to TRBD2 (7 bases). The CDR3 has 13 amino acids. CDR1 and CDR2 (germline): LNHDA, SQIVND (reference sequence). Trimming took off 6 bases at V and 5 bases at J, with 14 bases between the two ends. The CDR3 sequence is CASRTTGRDEQYF. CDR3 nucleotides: TGTGCCAGTAGAACAACAGGGAGGGACGAGCAGTACTTC.

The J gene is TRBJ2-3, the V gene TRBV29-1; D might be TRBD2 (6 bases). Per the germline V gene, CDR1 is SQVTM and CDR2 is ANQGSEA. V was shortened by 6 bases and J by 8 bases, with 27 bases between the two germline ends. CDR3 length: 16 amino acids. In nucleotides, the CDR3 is TGCAGCGTCGCCTCTTCAACGGGACTGGTCGAGGGTACGCAGTATTTT. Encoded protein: CSVASSTGLVEGTQYF.

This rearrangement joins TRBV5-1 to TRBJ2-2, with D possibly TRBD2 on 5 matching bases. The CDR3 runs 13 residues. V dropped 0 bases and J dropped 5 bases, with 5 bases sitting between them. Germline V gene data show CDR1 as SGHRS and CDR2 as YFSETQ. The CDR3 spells CASSLGGTGELFF. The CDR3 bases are TGCGCCAGCAGCTTGGGAGGGACCGGGGAGCTGTTTTTT.

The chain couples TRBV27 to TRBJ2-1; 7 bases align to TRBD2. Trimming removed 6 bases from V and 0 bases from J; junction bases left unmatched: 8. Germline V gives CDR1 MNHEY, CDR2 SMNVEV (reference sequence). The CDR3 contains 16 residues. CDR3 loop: CASRPNSGHSYNEQFF. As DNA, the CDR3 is TGTGCCAGCAGACCGAATAGCGGGCACTCCTACAATGAGCAGTTCTTC.

Written as DNA, the CDR3 is TGTGCCAGCAGCCCCAGACTAGCGGGAATCGATGAGCAGTTCTTC. It is translated as CASSPRLAGIDEQFF. The rearrangement uses TRBV9 and TRBJ2-1; 11 bases align to TRBD2. This CDR3 has 15 residues. The germline V gene has CDR1 SGDLS and CDR2 YYNGEE. V gave up 4 bases and J gave up 8 bases; unmatched junction bases: 8.

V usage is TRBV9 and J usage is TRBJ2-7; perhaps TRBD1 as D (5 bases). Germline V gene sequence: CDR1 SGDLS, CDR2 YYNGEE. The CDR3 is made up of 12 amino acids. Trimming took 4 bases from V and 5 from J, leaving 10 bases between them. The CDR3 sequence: CASSPQGDEQYF. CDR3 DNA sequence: TGTGCCAGCAGCCCTCAGGGTGACGAGCAGTACTTC.

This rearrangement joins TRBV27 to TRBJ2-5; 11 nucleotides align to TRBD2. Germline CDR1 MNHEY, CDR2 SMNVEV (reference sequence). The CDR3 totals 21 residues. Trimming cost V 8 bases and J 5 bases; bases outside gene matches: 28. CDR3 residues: CASVSNQGLAATRPGGETQYF. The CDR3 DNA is TGTGCCAGCGTCTCTAACCAGGGACTAGCGGCAACACGCCCTGGGGGGGAGACCCAGTACTTC.

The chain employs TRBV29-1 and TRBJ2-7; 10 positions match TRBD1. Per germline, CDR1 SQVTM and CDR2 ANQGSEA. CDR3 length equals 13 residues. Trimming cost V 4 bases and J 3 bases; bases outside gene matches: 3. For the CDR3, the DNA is TGCAGCGTTGCGGGACAGGGGCTCTACGAGCAGTACTTC. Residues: CSVAGQGLYEQYF.

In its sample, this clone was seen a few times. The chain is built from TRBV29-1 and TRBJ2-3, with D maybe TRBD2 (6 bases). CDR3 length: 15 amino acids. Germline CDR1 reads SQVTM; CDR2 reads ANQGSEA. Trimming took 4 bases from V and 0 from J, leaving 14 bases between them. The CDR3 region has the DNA TGCAGCGTTGCGGAGGGCTCGACTAGCACAGATACGCAGTATTTT. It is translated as CSVAEGSTSTDTQYF.

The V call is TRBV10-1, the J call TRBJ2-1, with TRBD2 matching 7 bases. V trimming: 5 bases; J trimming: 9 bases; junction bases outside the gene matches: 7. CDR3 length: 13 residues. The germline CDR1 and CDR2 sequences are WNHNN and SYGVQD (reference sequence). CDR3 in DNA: TGCGCCAGCAGTTCCTCCACGGGAGGTGAGCAGTTCTTC. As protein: CASSSSTGGEQFF.